A selection of T cell receptor beta chains follows, all from one sample in a study of blood T cell repertoires in COVID-19. Only in-frame clones appear in the TCRdb table, and some are missing; sequencing was by immunoSEQ multiplex PCR. The sample comprises about 190,000 clones, roughly 87% of which are singletons, and approximately 6.5% rests with the top ten. The source material was peripheral blood. These receptors originate from a middle-aged woman with acute or convalescent COVID-19. The CDR3 runs from the conserved cysteine through the conserved F or W. The D gene is left open where the match is weak. Only part of the rows carry a size: once, few, many, or a class if the clone is expanded.

D gene	CDR3 length	V gene	clone size	J gene	CDR3 protein	CDR3 DNA
TRBD1	16	TRBV5-4	NA	TRBJ1-3	CASSLAPDRAGNTIYF	TGTGCCAGCAGCTTGGCTCCCGACAGGGCTGGAAACACCATATATTTT
NA	13	TRBV19	NA	TRBJ2-7	CASSTNPEYEQYF	TGTGCCAGTAGTACAAACCCCGAGTACGAGCAGTACTTC
NA	15	TRBV27	few	TRBJ1-1	CASSFVRVTNTEAFF	TGTGCCAGCAGTTTCGTCCGCGTAACGAACACTGAAGCTTTCTTT
NA	13	TRBV7-7	NA	TRBJ2-1	CASSLSDNNEQFF	TGTGCTAGCAGCTTATCAGATAACAATGAGCAGTTCTTC
NA	16	TRBV5-6	NA	TRBJ1-1	CASSLAKHLGGNEAFF	TGTGCCAGCAGCTTGGCCAAGCATTTAGGCGGTAATGAAGCTTTCTTT
TRBD2	15	TRBV24-1	once	TRBJ2-2	CATSDRTRNTGELFF	TGTGCCACCAGTGACCGGACTAGGAACACCGGGGAGCTGTTTTTT
TRBD1	11	TRBV2	NA	TRBJ2-7	CASSLGQAQYF	TGTGCCAGCAGTCTCGGACAGGCCCAGTACTTC
NA	15	TRBV5-1	NA	TRBJ1-2	CASSLFRARVYGYTF	TGCGCCAGCAGCTTGTTCAGGGCCCGGGTCTATGGCTACACCTTC
NA	16	TRBV27	few	TRBJ1-6	CASSLYPGTSDSPLHF	TGTGCCAGCAGCTTATACCCCGGGACATCAGATTCACCCCTCCACTTT
NA	15	TRBV6-6	few	TRBJ1-6	CASSYGPGSNSPLHF	TGTGCCAGCAGTTACGGGCCAGGGTCTAATTCACCCCTCCACTTT
NA	14	TRBV4-1	NA	TRBJ1-2	CASSQVTGLDGYTF	TGCGCCAGCAGCCAGGTTACAGGGTTGGATGGCTACACCTTC
TRBD2	16	TRBV28	NA	TRBJ2-1	CASSSVTSGSNNEQFF	TGTGCCAGCAGTTCCGTCACTAGCGGGTCTAACAATGAGCAGTTCTTC
NA	15	TRBV5-4	NA	TRBJ1-4	CASSFRRGTNEKLFF	TGTGCCAGCAGCTTCCGCCGAGGAACTAATGAAAAACTGTTTTTT
TRBD1	15	TRBV19	NA	TRBJ2-2	CASSPGGRSTGELFF	TGTGCCAGTAGCCCAGGGGGCCGGAGCACCGGGGAGCTGTTTTTT
TRBD1	13	TRBV7-9	NA	TRBJ1-4	CASRGQYNEKLFF	TGTGCCAGCCGGGGACAGTATAATGAAAAACTGTTTTTT
TRBD1	14	TRBV6-5	NA	TRBJ2-2	CASSSTGSPGELFF	TGTGCCAGCAGTTCGACAGGGTCCCCCGGGGAGCTGTTTTTT
NA	14	TRBV4-2	NA	TRBJ1-2	CASSQGTGRYGYTF	TGTGCCAGCAGCCAAGGAACAGGGCGGTATGGCTACACCTTC
TRBD1	16	TRBV27	NA	TRBJ1-1	CASSYGTGRMNTEAFF	TGTGCCAGCAGTTACGGGACAGGGCGCATGAACACTGAAGCTTTCTTT
TRBD2	16	TRBV27	NA	TRBJ2-3	CASRSSSGRAQDTQYF	TGTGCCAGCAGGTCATCTAGCGGAAGGGCCCAAGATACGCAGTATTTT
NA	11	TRBV10-2	NA	TRBJ1-3	CASSRGNTIYF	TGCGCCAGCAGTCGTGGAAACACCATATATTTT
TRBD2	14	TRBV11-3	once	TRBJ2-3	CASSRGGPSDTQYF	TGTGCCAGCAGTCGGGGGGGGCCGTCGGATACGCAGTATTTT
NA	12	TRBV12-3/TRBV12-4	NA	TRBJ2-1	CASSPTSNEQFF	TGTGCCAGCAGTCCGACTAGTAATGAGCAGTTCTTC
NA	15	TRBV25-1	NA	TRBJ1-1	CASTQGAGRNTEAFF	TGTGCCAGCACCCAGGGCGCGGGGCGGAACACTGAAGCTTTCTTT
TRBD1	18	TRBV10-3	few	TRBJ2-6	CAASRDRGINSGANVLTF	TGTGCCGCCAGCCGGGACAGGGGGATCAACTCTGGGGCCAACGTCCTGACTTTC
TRBD2	15	TRBV4-1	few	TRBJ2-2	CASSQGTSGTGELFF	TGCGCCAGCAGCCAAGGGACTAGCGGCACCGGGGAGCTGTTTTTT
NA	16	TRBV4-1	NA	TRBJ1-5	CASSQEVGASNQPQHF	TGCGCCAGCAGCCAAGAGGTGGGGGCGAGCAATCAGCCCCAGCATTTT
TRBD2	17	TRBV9	NA	TRBJ2-1	CASSVGLAGGPDNEQFF	TGTGCCAGCAGCGTAGGACTAGCGGGAGGGCCGGACAATGAGCAGTTCTTC
NA	13	TRBV6-6	NA	TRBJ1-5	CASRGAGDQPQHF	TGTGCCAGCAGAGGGGCAGGGGATCAGCCCCAGCATTTT
NA	16	TRBV4-1	NA	TRBJ1-1	CASSPGGAILNTEAFF	TGCGCCAGCAGCCCCGGGGGAGCGATCCTGAACACTGAAGCTTTCTTT
NA	14	TRBV18	NA	TRBJ1-2	CASSPDSVNYGYTF	TGTGCCAGCTCACCGGACAGCGTTAACTATGGCTACACCTTC
NA	17	TRBV11-2	NA	TRBJ1-1	CASSLEDRNYPDTEAFF	TGTGCCAGCAGCTTAGAGGACAGAAATTATCCGGACACTGAAGCTTTCTTT
TRBD2	14	TRBV5-1	NA	TRBJ2-7	CASSQWTSGNEQYF	TGCGCCAGCAGCCAATGGACTAGCGGAAATGAGCAGTACTTC
TRBD1	15	TRBV4-1	NA	TRBJ1-5	CASSQTGGRHQPQHF	TGCGCCAGCAGCCAAACAGGGGGCCGGCATCAGCCCCAGCATTTT